The 8 T cell receptor beta chains in this list originate from one sample, sequenced in a study of neurological immune-mediated disorders. Time point in this sample: longitudinal time-point 2. TCRdb used MiXCR to reprocess the 5' RACE reads, holding one entry per CDR3 protein. This sample yields tens of thousands of distinct CDR3 sequences, of which nearly 10% are seen a single time; 12% belongs to the top ten. Sequenced material: PBMCs. These receptors all stem from a man aged 30-40 years in good health.

This clonotype was counted ten times or more. CDR3 sequence (DNA): TGCAGTGCTACTGGACAGGGGTCTGGTGTGGGCACTGAAGCTTTCTTT. It codes for CSATGQGSGVGTEAFF. The chain recombines TRBV20-1 with TRBJ1-1, with TRBD1 matching over 9 bases. V was pared by 4 bases and J by 4 bases, with 13 bases of the junction left unmatched. Germline V gene data show CDR1 as DFQATT and CDR2 as SNEGSKA (reference sequence). The CDR3 contains 16 residues.

Only a few counts were recorded for this clonotype. The J gene is TRBJ2-5, the V gene TRBV20-1; D possibly corresponds to TRBD2 (6 bases). Germline CDR1 DFQATT, CDR2 SNEGSKA (reference sequence). Trimming cost V 2 bases and J 2 bases, with 9 bases left between them. The CDR3 is 13 amino acids. Here the CDR3 reads CSARIGSQETQYF. CDR3 bases: TGCAGTGCTAGAATCGGGAGTCAAGAGACCCAGTACTTC.

This clonotype occurred many times. The V call is TRBV5-1, the J call TRBJ1-2, with TRBD1 matching over 8 bases. This CDR3 spans 15 amino acids. V gave up 3 bases and J gave up 3 bases; unmatched junction bases: 7. The germline V gene encodes CDR1 SGHRS and CDR2 YFSETQ. The CDR3 loop is CASSSTTGAHYGYTF. The CDR3, as DNA: TGCGCCAGCAGCTCGACGACAGGGGCGCACTATGGCTACACCTTC.

The sample holds many counts of this clonotype. The V call is TRBV7-9, the J call TRBJ1-5; no clear D. The length of the CDR3 is 15 residues. Germline CDR1 SEHNR, CDR2 FQNEAQ (reference sequence). Trimming removed 1 base from V and 4 bases from J, with 11 bases in between. CDR3 sequence: CASSLGGSRNQPQHF. In nucleotides, the CDR3 is TGTGCCAGCAGCTTAGGAGGGAGCAGAAATCAGCCCCAGCATTTT.

In its sample, this clonotype was seen many times. This chain links TRBV20-1 with TRBJ2-7; TRBD2 matches at 7 bases. V lost 5 bases and J lost 7; bases outside the gene matches: 5. CDR1 and CDR2 from the germline V gene are DFQATT and SNEGSKA (reference sequence). The CDR3 covers 11 residues. The DNA for the CDR3 is TGCAGTGCTTCCCGGGAGGATGAGCAGTACTTC. Translating it yields CSASREDEQYF.

Comment on this clonotype: A much larger clone is a single base away; this may be a read error. CDR3 residues: CDSSLTGTSGYNEQFF. Here the CDR3 DNA reads TGTGACAGCAGTCTCACCGGGACTAGCGGATACAATGAGCAGTTCTTC. The chain has TRBV12-3 or TRBV12-4 and TRBJ2-1; 11 positions agree with TRBD2. There are 16 residues in the CDR3.

This clonotype qualifies as medium-sized. The chain carries TRBV5-1 and TRBJ2-1; 9 bases agree with TRBD2. The CDR3 loop spans 16 amino acids. With 2 bases clipped from V and 3 bases from J, the junction kept 6 bases outside the gene matches. The germline V gene encodes CDR1 SGHRS and CDR2 YFSETQ. This chain's CDR3 is CASSFGVSGGYNEQFF. Written as DNA, the CDR3 is TGCGCCAGCAGCTTTGGTGTTAGCGGGGGCTACAATGAGCAGTTCTTC.

This clonotype showed up many times. The chain carries TRBV11-2 and TRBJ2-5; TRBD1 is a possible D gene (5 bases). Per the germline V gene, CDR1 is SGHAT and CDR2 is FQNNGV. The CDR3 sequence is 13 residues long. Between the trimmed V and J ends, which lost 2 bases and 3 bases, there was a span of 7 bases. CDR3 in amino acids: CASSLTGKETQYF. DNA for the CDR3: TGTGCCAGCAGCTTAACAGGAAAAGAGACCCAGTACTTC.